The clone carrying this T cell receptor (beta chain) appeared once. The antigen remains undetermined. As the CDR3 is not closed by the conserved phenylalanine or tryptophan, this likely results from a read error. Cells sorted as Tregs were CD4+, CD25+ and CD127-/low. TCRdb processed the 5' RACE reads anew with MiXCR; each CDR3 protein has one entry. The table includes 9,500 to 15,000 distinct CDR3 sequences, roughly 47% detected once. V was shortened by 1 base and J by 8 bases, with 9 bases between the two germline ends. This CDR3 is built from 13 residues. Germline V gene lookup returns CDR1 SGHTA and CDR2 FQGNSA. General study findings and limits: Tumor Treg TCRs overlapped most with tumor naive CD4+ cells.

The receptor was isolated from a female donor with breast cancer. Material for sequencing was tumor-infiltrating Tregs sorted from the breast tumor. V gene TRBV7-2 combines with J gene TRBJ2-1, with D hard to call. In nucleotides, the CDR3 is TGTGCCAGCAGCTTAGAGTTTGGCGATGAGCAGTTCCTC. This encodes CASSLEFGDEQFL.